This T cell receptor beta chain was identified during a study of CD8+ T cells in alopecia areata. Study information: Spontaneously alopecic C3H/HeJ graft donors, roughly 6-12 months old, gave skin to roughly 6-10-week-old female C3H/HeJ mice.

Researchers sorted pooled cutaneous lymph node cells on the basis of CD4, CD8alpha, NKG2D, NKG2ACE and other markers. CDR1 FNHDT and CDR2 SITEND come from the germline V gene (reference sequence). This CDR3 is 15 amino acids long. Study-wide points: Clonality was higher in lesional than normal scalp, especially in alopecia totalis/universalis. Although TCR sharing was seen in mice, sharing across patients was less clear, possibly for HLA-related reasons.

This clone was picked up a small number of times. Antigen unknown. Genes and germline are mouse. The read falls 4 residues short of the CDR3 end, and the missing part is taken from the germline J gene. Sequencing relied on a cDNA template that was reverse transcribed from extracted RNA. The data were produced by immunoSEQ multiplex PCR, yet TCRdb's version contains in-frame clones alone and is incomplete. The repertoire has approximately 280,000 clones, none seen only once; the ten largest take about 1.1%. This receptor was identified in a C3H/HeJ mouse with alopecia areata. MHC haplotype: H2-k. This chain connects TRBV19 to TRBJ2-1, with TRBD1 matching over 7 bases. The sequencing sample was made of CD4+ T cells sorted from a lymph node. CDR3 sequence reads: CASSIRTGGVAEQFF. The CDR3 bases that were read are TGTGCCAGCAGTATAAGGACAGGCGGAGTCGCT.